This TCR beta chain was obtained from a study of Graves' ophthalmopathy and Graves' hyperthyroidism. Amplified TCR beta CDR3 regions were obtained using RNA transcripts as template. Amplification began with first-round RT-PCR using HTBI primers, then second-round multiplex PCR was performed. MiXCR, run by TCRdb on the multiplex PCR reads, gives a single entry per CDR3 protein. The top ten clones hold approximately 7% of a sample with about 380,000 distinct CDR3 sequences, 15% to 17% of them seen once. This clonotype was detected ten times or more. CDR3 length: 16 residues. Trimming shortened V by 7 bases and J by 2 bases, and 20 bases separated the two germline ends. Germline assignment: CDR1 SGHTA and CDR2 FQGNSA.

The specimen sequenced was peripheral blood. The TCR sequence derives from a woman aged 18-29 years with stable Graves' hyperthyroidism. The gene calls are TRBV7-2 and TRBJ2-5; D unresolved. The CDR3 spells CASTTRAHTRQETQYF. For the CDR3, the DNA is TGTGCCAGCACCACAAGGGCGCATACCCGGCAAGAGACCCAGTACTTC.